This T cell receptor beta chain was sequenced during a study of somatic mutations in cytotoxic T cells in rheumatoid arthritis. Turning to the study itself: Using a FACSAria II or Sony SH800, a portion of the V beta antibody-stained T-cell populations were flow-sorted at nearly 100% purity, and among those populations were V beta1+ cells that were then sequenced for TCRB.

The assay was immunoSEQ multiplex PCR, and TCRdb's table has in-frame clones only and misses some. Here the sample spans 20,000 or so clones, about 85% being singletons. This CDR3 is built from 13 residues. The junction had 4 bases not matched to a gene; V was cut back by 1 base and J by 8 bases. CDR1 is SEHNR and CDR2 is FQNEAQ in the germline V gene (reference sequence). The chain joins TRBV7-9 to TRBJ1-2; 7 nucleotides match TRBD1. This sequence was found in a woman aged 40 to 55 with rheumatoid arthritis. Sequencing was done on a sample of CD8+ T cells sorted from blood. CDR3 protein: CASSLEGARGYTF. For the CDR3, the DNA is TGTGCCAGCAGCTTAGAGGGGGCGCGAGGCTACACCTTC.